This TCR beta chain comes out of a study of OX40 agonist ivuxolimab in advanced cancers. The study, taken as a whole, reports: The CD4+ and CD8+ T cells in the blood had expanded clonally by week 6 at 0.1 to 3.0 mg/kg.

Trimming at V came to 6 bases and at J to 7 bases, leaving 8 bases not matched to a gene. Germline-derived CDR1 and CDR2 are MNHEY and SVGAGI. The CDR3 runs 14 residues. Profiled with immunoSEQ multiplex PCR; TCRdb holds only in-frame clones, not every one. The profile shows approximately 74,000 clones, roughly 82% of them singletons. Comment on this clone: Its antigen is as yet unknown.

Prior autoimmune disease or systemic immunosuppression barred patients. The chain uses TRBV6-5 and TRBJ2-2; 7 nucleotides agree with TRBD1. This TCR derives from an adult with an advanced solid tumor such as melanoma, head and neck, liver or kidney cancer. This sample comprised CD4+ or CD8+ T cells sorted from blood, obtained in a trial of the OX40 agonist ivuxolimab. CDR3 in amino acids: CASRLKGGSGELFF. DNA of the CDR3: TGTGCCAGCAGGCTTAAAGGGGGCAGCGGGGAGCTGTTTTTT.